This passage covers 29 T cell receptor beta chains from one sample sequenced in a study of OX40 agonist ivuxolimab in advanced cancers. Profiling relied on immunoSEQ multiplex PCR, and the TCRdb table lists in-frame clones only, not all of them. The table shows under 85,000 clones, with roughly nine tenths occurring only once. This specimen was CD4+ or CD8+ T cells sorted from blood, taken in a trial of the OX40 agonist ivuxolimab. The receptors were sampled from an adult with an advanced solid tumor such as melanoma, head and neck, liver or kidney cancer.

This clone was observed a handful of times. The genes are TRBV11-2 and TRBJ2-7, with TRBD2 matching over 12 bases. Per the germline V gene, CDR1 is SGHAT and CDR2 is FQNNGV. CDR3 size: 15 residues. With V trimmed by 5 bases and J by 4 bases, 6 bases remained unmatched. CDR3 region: CASSHRLAGVYEQYF. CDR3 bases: TGTGCCAGCAGCCACAGACTAGCGGGAGTGTACGAGCAGTACTTC.

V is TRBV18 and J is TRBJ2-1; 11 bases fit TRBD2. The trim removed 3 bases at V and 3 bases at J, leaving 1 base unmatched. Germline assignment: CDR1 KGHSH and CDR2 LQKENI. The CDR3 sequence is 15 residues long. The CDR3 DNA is TGTGCCAGCTCACCCGGGACTAGCGGCTACAATGAGCAGTTCTTC. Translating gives CASSPGTSGYNEQFF.

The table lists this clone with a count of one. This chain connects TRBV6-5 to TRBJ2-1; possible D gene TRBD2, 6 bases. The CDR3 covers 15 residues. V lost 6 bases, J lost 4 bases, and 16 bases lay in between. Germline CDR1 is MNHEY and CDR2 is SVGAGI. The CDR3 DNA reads TGTGCCAGCAGCCAGACAGCCGCGGGGTACAATGAGCAGTTCTTC. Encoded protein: CASSQTAAGYNEQFF.

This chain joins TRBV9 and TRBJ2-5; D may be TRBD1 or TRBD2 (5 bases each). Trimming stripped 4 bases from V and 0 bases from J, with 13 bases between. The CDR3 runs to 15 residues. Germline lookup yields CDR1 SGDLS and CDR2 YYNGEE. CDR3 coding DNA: TGTGCCAGCAGCCCTACCGGGGCTTACCAAGAGACCCAGTACTTC. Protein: CASSPTGAYQETQYF.

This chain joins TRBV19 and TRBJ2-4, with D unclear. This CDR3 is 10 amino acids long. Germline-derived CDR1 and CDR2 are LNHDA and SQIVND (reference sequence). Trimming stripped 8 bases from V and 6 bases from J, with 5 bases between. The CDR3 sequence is CASGLNIQYF. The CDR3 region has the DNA TGTGCCAGTGGGCTAAACATTCAGTACTTC.

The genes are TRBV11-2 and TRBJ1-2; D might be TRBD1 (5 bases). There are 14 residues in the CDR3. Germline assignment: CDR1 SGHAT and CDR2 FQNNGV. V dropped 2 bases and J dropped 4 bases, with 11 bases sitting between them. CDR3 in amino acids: CASSLYDGTYGYTF. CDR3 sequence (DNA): TGTGCCAGCAGCTTATACGATGGGACCTATGGCTACACCTTC.

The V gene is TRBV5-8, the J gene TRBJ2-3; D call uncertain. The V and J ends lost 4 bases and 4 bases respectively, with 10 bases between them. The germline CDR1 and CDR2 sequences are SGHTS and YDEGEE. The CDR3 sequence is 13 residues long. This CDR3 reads CASSHIRSDTQYF. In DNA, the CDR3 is TGTGCCAGCAGCCACATTCGATCAGATACGCAGTATTTT.

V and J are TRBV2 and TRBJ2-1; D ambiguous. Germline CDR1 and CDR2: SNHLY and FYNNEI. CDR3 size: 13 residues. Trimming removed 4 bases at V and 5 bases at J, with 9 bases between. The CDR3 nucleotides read TGTGCCAGCAGTGTGTCGATAGACAATGAGCAGTTCTTC. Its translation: CASSVSIDNEQFF.

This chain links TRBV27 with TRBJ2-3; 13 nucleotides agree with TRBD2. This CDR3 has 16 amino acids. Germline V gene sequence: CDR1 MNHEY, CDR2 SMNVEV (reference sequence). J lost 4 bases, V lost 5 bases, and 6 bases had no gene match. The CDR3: CASSKRTSGRADTQYF. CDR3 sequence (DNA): TGTGCCAGCAGTAAAAGGACTAGCGGGAGAGCAGATACGCAGTATTTT.

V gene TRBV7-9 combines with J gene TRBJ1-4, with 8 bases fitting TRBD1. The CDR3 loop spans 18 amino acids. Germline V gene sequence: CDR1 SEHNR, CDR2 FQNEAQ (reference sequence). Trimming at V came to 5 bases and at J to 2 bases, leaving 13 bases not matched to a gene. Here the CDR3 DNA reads TGTGCCAGCAGCCGTTGGACAGGGTCGTTTTTGACTAATGAAAAACTGTTTTTT. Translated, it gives CASSRWTGSFLTNEKLFF.

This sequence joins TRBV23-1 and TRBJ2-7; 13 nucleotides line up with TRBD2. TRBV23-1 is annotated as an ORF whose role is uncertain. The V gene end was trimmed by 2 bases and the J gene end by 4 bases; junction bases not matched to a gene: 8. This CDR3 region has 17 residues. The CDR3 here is CASSQTSGRGFCYEQYF. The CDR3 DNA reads TGCGCCAGCAGTCAAACTAGCGGGAGGGGATTCTGTTACGAGCAGTACTTC.

CDR3 sequence (DNA): TGTGCCAGCAGCTTAGGGCAGAGAGCCTACAATGAGCAGTTCTTC. Protein sequence: CASSLGQRAYNEQFF. The chain couples TRBV7-9 to TRBJ2-1; no reliable D call. There are 15 residues in the CDR3. Between the trimmed V and J ends, which lost 1 base and 2 bases, there was a span of 9 bases. Germline V gene sequence: CDR1 SEHNR, CDR2 FQNEAQ (reference sequence).

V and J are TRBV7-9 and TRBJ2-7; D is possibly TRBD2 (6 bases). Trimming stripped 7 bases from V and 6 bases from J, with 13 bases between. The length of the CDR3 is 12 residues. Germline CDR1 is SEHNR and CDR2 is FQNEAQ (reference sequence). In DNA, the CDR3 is TGTGCCAGCACCAGCGGGCCCTCCGAGCAGTACTTC. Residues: CASTSGPSEQYF.

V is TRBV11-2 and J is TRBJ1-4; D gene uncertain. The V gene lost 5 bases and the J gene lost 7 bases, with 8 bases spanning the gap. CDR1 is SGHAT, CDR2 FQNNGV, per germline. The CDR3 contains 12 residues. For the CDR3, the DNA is TGTGCCAGCAGCCTCGCCGCTGAAAAACTGTTTTTT. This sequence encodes CASSLAAEKLFF.

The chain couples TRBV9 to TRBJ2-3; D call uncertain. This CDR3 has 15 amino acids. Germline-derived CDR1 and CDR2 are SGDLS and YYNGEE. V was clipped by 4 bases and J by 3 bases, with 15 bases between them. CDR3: CASSPLMTRTDTQYF. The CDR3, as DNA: TGTGCCAGCAGCCCCCTTATGACCCGGACAGATACGCAGTATTTT.

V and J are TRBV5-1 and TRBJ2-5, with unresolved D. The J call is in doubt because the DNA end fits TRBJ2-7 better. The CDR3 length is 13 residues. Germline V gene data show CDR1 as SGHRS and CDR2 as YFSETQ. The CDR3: CASSPRVGYEQYF. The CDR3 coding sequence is TGCGCCAGCAGCCCACGGGTTGGCTACGAGCAGTACTTC.

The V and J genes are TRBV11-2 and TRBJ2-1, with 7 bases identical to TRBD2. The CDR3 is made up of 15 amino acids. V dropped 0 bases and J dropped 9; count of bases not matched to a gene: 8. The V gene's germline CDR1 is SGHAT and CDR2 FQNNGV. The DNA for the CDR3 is TGTGCCAGCAGCTTAGATCGAGGCGGGAGACTTGAGCAGTTCTTC. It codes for CASSLDRGGRLEQFF.

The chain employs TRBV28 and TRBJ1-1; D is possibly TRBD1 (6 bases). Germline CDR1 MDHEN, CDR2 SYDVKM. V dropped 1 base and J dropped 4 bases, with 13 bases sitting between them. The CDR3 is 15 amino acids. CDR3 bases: TGTGCCAGCAGTTTATCTTGGGGGCGGGCCACTGAAGCTTTCTTT. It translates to CASSLSWGRATEAFF.

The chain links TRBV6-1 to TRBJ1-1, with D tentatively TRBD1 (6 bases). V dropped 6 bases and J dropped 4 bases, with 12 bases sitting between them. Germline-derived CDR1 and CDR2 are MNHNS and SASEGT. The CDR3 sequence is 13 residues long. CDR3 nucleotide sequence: TGTGCCAGCAGAGCCGGGACACTCACTGAAGCTTTCTTT. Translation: CASRAGTLTEAFF.

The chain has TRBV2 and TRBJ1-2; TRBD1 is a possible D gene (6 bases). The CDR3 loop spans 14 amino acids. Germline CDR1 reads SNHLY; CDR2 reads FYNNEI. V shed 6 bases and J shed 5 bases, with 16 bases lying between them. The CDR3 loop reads CASREGQGLYGYTF. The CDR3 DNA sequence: TGTGCCAGCAGGGAGGGTCAGGGGCTGTATGGCTACACCTTC.

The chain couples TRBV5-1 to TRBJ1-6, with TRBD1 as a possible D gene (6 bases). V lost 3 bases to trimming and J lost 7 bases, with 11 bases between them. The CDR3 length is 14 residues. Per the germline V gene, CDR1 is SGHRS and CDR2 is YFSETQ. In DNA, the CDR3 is TGCGCCAGCAGCTCACAGGGAGGGAATTCACCCCTCCACTTT. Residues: CASSSQGGNSPLHF.

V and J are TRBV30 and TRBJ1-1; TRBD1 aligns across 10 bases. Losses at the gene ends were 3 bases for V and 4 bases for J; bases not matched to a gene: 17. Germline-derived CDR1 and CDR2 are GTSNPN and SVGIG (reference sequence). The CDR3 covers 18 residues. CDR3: CAWRPGQGVFSEATEAFF. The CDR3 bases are TGTGCCTGGAGGCCAGGACAGGGGGTTTTCTCGGAGGCCACTGAAGCTTTCTTT. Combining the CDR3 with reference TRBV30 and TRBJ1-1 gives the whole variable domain SQTIHQWPATLVQPVGSPLSLECTVEGTSNPNLYWYRQAAGRGLQLLFYSVGIGQISSEVPQNLSASRPQDRQFILSSKKLLLSDSGFYLCAWRPGQGVFSEATEAFFGQGTRLTVV.

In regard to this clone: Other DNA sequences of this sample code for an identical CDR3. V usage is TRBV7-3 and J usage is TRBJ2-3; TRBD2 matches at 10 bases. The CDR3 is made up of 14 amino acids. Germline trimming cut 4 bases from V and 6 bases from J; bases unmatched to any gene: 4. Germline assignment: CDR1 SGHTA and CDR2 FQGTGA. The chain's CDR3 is CASSSGLASDTQYF. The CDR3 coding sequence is TGTGCCAGCAGCTCGGGACTAGCGAGCGATACGCAGTATTTT.

The CDR3 sequence is CSALMNTEAFF. The CDR3 nucleotides read TGCAGTGCCTTAATGAACACTGAAGCTTTCTTT. The V and J genes are TRBV20-1 and TRBJ1-1; no firm D call. Trimming removed 6 bases at V and 0 bases at J, with 5 bases between. The CDR3 runs to 11 residues. Germline lookup yields CDR1 DFQATT and CDR2 SNEGSKA (reference sequence).

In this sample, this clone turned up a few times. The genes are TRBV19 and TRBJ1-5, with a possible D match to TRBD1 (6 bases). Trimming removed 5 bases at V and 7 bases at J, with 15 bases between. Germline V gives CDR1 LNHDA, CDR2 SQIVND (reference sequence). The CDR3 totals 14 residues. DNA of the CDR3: TGTGCCAGTAGTTTTCCCGAGGGGGACCAGCCCCAGCATTTT. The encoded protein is CASSFPEGDQPQHF.

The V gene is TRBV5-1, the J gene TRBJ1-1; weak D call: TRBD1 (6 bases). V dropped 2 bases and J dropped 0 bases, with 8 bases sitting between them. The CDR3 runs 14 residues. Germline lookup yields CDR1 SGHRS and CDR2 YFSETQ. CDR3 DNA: TGCGCCAGCAGCTTCGACAGGTTGAACACTGAAGCTTTCTTT. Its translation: CASSFDRLNTEAFF.

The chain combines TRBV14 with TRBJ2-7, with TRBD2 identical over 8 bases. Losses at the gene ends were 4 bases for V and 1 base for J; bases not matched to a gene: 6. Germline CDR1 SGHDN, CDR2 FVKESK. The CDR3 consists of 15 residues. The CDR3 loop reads CASSLQGLGSYEQYF. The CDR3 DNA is TGTGCCAGCAGCCTCCAGGGACTAGGTTCCTACGAGCAGTACTTC.

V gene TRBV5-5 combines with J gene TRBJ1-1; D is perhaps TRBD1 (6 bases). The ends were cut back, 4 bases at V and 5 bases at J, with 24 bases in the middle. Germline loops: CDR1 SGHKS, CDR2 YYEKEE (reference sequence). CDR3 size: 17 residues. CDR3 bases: TGTGCCAGCAGCAGCGGGACACCGGCTCGTGAGTGGACTGAAGCTTTCTTT. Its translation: CASSSGTPAREWTEAFF.

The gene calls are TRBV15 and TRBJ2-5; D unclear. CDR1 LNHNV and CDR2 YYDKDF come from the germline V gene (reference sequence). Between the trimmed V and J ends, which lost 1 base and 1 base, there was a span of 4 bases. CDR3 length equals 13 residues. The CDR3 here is CATSRGIQETQYF. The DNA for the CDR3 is TGTGCCACCAGCAGAGGAATCCAAGAGACCCAGTACTTC.